A selection of T cell receptor beta chains follows, all from one sample in a study of vaccination effects on CD4 cells after COVID-19. The method was immunoSEQ multiplex PCR; TCRdb's version includes in-frame clones alone and lacks a portion of them. The table lists under 40,000 clones, about 80% of them singletons. Their target antigens are unknown. Sequencing was performed on CD4+ T cells from PBMCs cultured with HCoV-NL63 spike peptides, taken after COVID-19 vaccination. Receptor source: a human donor who received a COVID-19 vaccine. Some clones in this sample may be carry-over from other donors' samples. Each CDR3 is given with its conserved first and last residue. A D gene is named only where the DNA matches it firmly. Rows give clone size only sometimes, using once, few, many, or a class for an expanded clone.

d_gene | j_gene | abundance | v_gene | CDR3aa | CDR3nt
- | TRBJ2-3 | - | TRBV19 | CASSIVGTSSTDTQYF | TGTGCCAGTAGTATTGTTGGGACAAGCAGCACAGATACGCAGTATTTT
- | TRBJ1-1 | - | TRBV2 | CASDRDPGITEAFF | TGTGCCAGCGACCGGGACCCTGGGATCACTGAAGCTTTCTTT
TRBD2 | TRBJ2-1 | - | TRBV18 | CASSPGTSGEYGEQFF | TGTGCCAGCTCACCCGGGACTAGCGGGGAGTACGGTGAGCAGTTCTTC
- | TRBJ2-1 | - | TRBV9 | CASSVTSYNEQFF | TGTGCCAGCAGCGTGACTAGCTACAATGAGCAGTTCTTC
TRBD2 | TRBJ2-3 | - | TRBV5-5 | CASSRTSGGTSTDTQYF | TGTGCCAGCAGCAGAACTAGCGGGGGGACTAGCACAGATACGCAGTATTTT
- | TRBJ1-6 | - | TRBV3-1/TRBV3-2 | CASSLRGGDPWNSPLHF | TGTGCCAGCAGCCTGAGGGGCGGGGACCCTTGGAATTCACCCCTCCACTTT
TRBD1 | TRBJ1-1 | - | TRBV5-1 | CASSLQGDVNTEAFF | TGCGCCAGCAGCTTACAGGGGGACGTGAACACTGAAGCTTTCTTT
- | TRBJ2-3 | - | TRBV5-1 | CASSLAISAGRNTDTQYF | TGCGCCAGCAGCTTGGCCATTTCGGCGGGCAGGAACACAGATACGCAGTATTTT
- | TRBJ1-1 | - | TRBV7-9 | CASSFAQGAEAFF | TGTGCCAGCAGCTTCGCTCAGGGTGCTGAAGCTTTCTTT
TRBD1 | TRBJ1-2 | - | TRBV6-1 | CASSDYGQGRRYGYTF | TGTGCCAGCAGTGATTACGGACAGGGCCGCAGATATGGCTACACCTTC
TRBD1 | TRBJ1-6 | - | TRBV14 | CASSLSKGGLRSPLHF | TGTGCCAGCAGCCTAAGCAAAGGGGGCTTAAGATCACCCCTCCACTTT
- | TRBJ2-1 | - | TRBV5-1 | CASTQGNSYNEQFF | TGCGCCAGCACTCAGGGTAACTCCTACAATGAGCAGTTCTTC
- | TRBJ2-4 | - | TRBV5-6 | CASSLVDGIQYF | TGTGCCAGCAGCTTGGTTGACGGAATTCAGTACTTC
- | TRBJ2-5 | - | TRBV5-6 | CASNFGVLQTQYF | TGTGCCAGCAACTTCGGGGTTTTACAGACCCAGTACTTC
- | TRBJ2-3 | - | TRBV11-2 | CASSLKREGLGSTDTQYF | TGTGCCAGCAGCTTAAAGAGGGAAGGGCTTGGGAGCACAGATACGCAGTATTTT
TRBD1 | TRBJ1-2 | - | TRBV6-5 | CASSLGDSYGYTF | TGTGCCAGCAGCCTCGGGGACAGCTATGGCTACACCTTC
- | TRBJ2-1 | - | TRBV7-2 | CASSKQGYNEQFF | TGTGCCAGCAGCAAACAGGGTTACAATGAGCAGTTCTTC
- | TRBJ1-5 | - | TRBV6-6 | CASSYGAGTIDQPQHF | TGTGCCAGCAGTTACGGGGCCGGGACAATCGATCAGCCCCAGCATTTT
TRBD1 | TRBJ2-3 | - | TRBV5-4 | CASSLGQGETDTQYF | TGTGCCAGCAGCTTGGGACAGGGCGAGACAGATACGCAGTATTTT
TRBD1 | TRBJ1-2 | - | TRBV5-6 | CASSWGTGEDGYTF | TGTGCCAGCAGCTGGGGGACAGGGGAGGATGGCTACACCTTC
TRBD2 | TRBJ2-1 | - | TRBV7-2 | CASSDGTSGGIWQFF | TGTGCCAGCAGCGACGGGACTAGCGGGGGGATTTGGCAGTTCTTC
- | TRBJ1-5 | - | TRBV27 | CASSSGLINQPQHF | TGTGCCAGCAGTTCAGGACTAATCAATCAGCCCCAGCATTTT
TRBD2 | TRBJ2-3 | - | TRBV9 | CASSVMVGGDTQYF | TGTGCCAGCAGCGTAATGGTGGGAGGGGATACGCAGTATTTT
TRBD1 | TRBJ2-5 | - | TRBV24-1 | CATSDLYGTGQETQYF | TGTGCCACCAGTGATTTATACGGGACAGGGCAAGAGACCCAGTACTTC
- | TRBJ1-1 | - | TRBV7-8 | CASSLGGAGNTEAFF | TGTGCCAGCAGCTTAGGAGGGGCAGGAAACACTGAAGCTTTCTTT
- | TRBJ2-3 | - | TRBV27 | CASSPDTGTGKLDVDTQYF | TGTGCCAGCAGTCCCGATACTGGTACAGGGAAATTGGATGTAGATACGCAGTATTTT
TRBD1 | TRBJ2-3 | - | TRBV30 | CAWGQGLLSTDTQYF | TGTGCCTGGGGACAGGGTCTGCTGAGCACAGATACGCAGTATTTT
- | TRBJ2-5 | - | TRBV19 | CASSPSGLGGETQYF | TGTGCCAGTAGCCCGTCAGGGTTAGGAGGAGAGACCCAGTACTTC
TRBD2 | TRBJ2-5 | - | TRBV9 | CASSVGARGGWETQYF | TGTGCCAGCAGCGTAGGAGCGCGGGGGGGCTGGGAGACCCAGTACTTC
- | TRBJ2-1 | - | TRBV6-6 | CATLRGGSSYNEQFF | TGTGCCACCCTCCGGGGCGGCAGCTCCTACAATGAGCAGTTCTTC
- | TRBJ1-6 | - | TRBV15 | CATSRDGRDNSPLHF | TGTGCCACCAGCAGAGATGGACGGGATAATTCACCCCTCCACTTT
- | TRBJ2-3 | - | TRBV30 | CAWRRDSTSTDTQYF | TGTGCCTGGAGGCGGGATTCAACTAGCACAGATACGCAGTATTTT
- | TRBJ1-1 | once | TRBV12-5 | CASGLEVAGTEAFF | TGTGCTAGTGGTTTAGAGGTGGCGGGCACTGAAGCTTTCTTT
- | TRBJ1-2 | - | TRBV6-5 | CASRPSSRNGYTF | TGTGCCAGCAGGCCCTCGTCGCGGAATGGCTACACCTTC
TRBD1 | TRBJ2-3 | - | TRBV11-2 | CASSWTGTTDTQYF | TGTGCCAGCAGTTGGACAGGGACCACAGATACGCAGTATTTT
- | TRBJ2-5 | - | TRBV10-3 | CAISGISETQYF | TGTGCCATCAGTGGTATCTCAGAGACCCAGTACTTC
TRBD1 | TRBJ1-1 | - | TRBV19 | CASSTKTGLNTEAFF | TGTGCCAGTAGTACTAAGACAGGGCTGAACACTGAAGCTTTCTTT
TRBD1 | TRBJ1-6 | few | TRBV18 | CASSQGAQSPLHF | TGTGCCAGCTCACAGGGGGCTCAATCACCCCTCCACTTT